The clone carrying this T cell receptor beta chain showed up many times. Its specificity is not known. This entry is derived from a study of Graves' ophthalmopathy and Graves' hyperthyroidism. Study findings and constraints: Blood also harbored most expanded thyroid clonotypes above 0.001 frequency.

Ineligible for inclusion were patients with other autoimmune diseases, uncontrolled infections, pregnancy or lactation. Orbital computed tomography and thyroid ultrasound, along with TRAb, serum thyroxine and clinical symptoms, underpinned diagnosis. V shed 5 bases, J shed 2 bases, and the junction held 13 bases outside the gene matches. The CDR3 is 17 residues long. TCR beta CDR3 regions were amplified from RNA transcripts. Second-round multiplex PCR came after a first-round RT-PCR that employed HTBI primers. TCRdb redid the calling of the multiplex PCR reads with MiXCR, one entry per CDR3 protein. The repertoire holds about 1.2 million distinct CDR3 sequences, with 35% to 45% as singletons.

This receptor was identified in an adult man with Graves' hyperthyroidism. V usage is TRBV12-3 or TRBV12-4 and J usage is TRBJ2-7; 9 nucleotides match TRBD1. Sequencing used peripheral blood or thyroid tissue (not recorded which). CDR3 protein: CASSPGTGWRSTYEQYF. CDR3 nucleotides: TGTGCCAGCAGTCCAGGGACAGGGTGGCGGAGTACCTACGAGCAGTACTTC.